This T cell receptor beta chain originates from a study of OX40 agonist ivuxolimab in advanced cancers. This CDR3 comprises 16 residues. Germline-derived CDR1 and CDR2 are KGHSH and LQKENI. The ends were cut back, 3 bases at V and 4 bases at J, with 16 bases in the middle. Clones were sequenced by immunoSEQ multiplex PCR, and TCRdb holds only the in-frame ones, with some missing. The profile shows 55,000 to 70,000 clones, around four fifths of them singletons. The sequenced sample was CD4+ or CD8+ T cells sorted from blood, obtained in a trial of the OX40 agonist ivuxolimab. This clonotype originated in an adult with an advanced solid tumor such as melanoma, head and neck, liver or kidney cancer. The chain carries TRBV18 and TRBJ2-1, with unresolved D. DNA for the CDR3: TGTGCCAGCTCACCTGAGGCAGGCCCATCGTACAATGAGCAGTTCTTC. Translation gives CASSPEAGPSYNEQFF.